The rows below give T cell receptor beta chains drawn from one sample of a study of cytomegalovirus exposure and HLA in healthy donors. TCRdb's table, derived via immunoSEQ multiplex PCR, lists solely in-frame clones and lacks some. The sample has around 110,000 clones, and its top ten clones hold roughly 6.6%. The sample comprised PBMCs. The receptors originated from a man between 40 and 49 years old in good health and CMV-seropositive. The CDR3 runs from the conserved cysteine through the conserved F or W. D genes are given only for firm matches.

TRBJ1-1 | 18 | - | TRBV14 | TGTGCCAGCAGCCAAGAAGGCCCCTCCCAAACAGGGAGCACTGAAGCTTTCTTT | CASSQEGPSQTGSTEAFF
TRBJ2-1 | 14 | TRBD1 | TRBV9 | TGTGCCACCGAGGACAGGGGAAAGAGAAATGAGCAGTTCTTC | CATEDRGKRNEQFF
TRBJ2-1 | 15 | TRBD1 | TRBV5-4 | TGTGCCAGCAGCGGGCGGACAGGGAAGGCGGATGAGCAGTTCTTC | CASSGRTGKADEQFF
TRBJ1-3 | 16 | - | TRBV5-4 | TGTGCCAGCAGCTTGGAGGGAGCTAGGACTGGAAACACCATATATTTT | CASSLEGARTGNTIYF
TRBJ2-7 | 14 | - | TRBV9 | TGTGCCAGCAGCGCCAGTATCACAGACTACGAGCAGTACTTC | CASSASITDYEQYF
TRBJ2-1 | 16 | - | TRBV14 | TGTGCCAGCAGCCAAGAGTTAGCGGATACCTACAATGAGCAGTTCTTC | CASSQELADTYNEQFF
TRBJ2-5 | 16 | TRBD1 | TRBV25-1 | TGTGCCAGCAGTGAGGGCGGCGGACAGGGAACCTACGAGCAATACTTC | CASSEGGGQGTYEQYF
TRBJ2-1 | 13 | - | TRBV7-2 | TGTGCCAGCAGCCTCGGGGGAGCCAATGAGCAGTTCTTC | CASSLGGANEQFF
TRBJ2-1 | 16 | TRBD2 | TRBV25-1 | TGTGCCAGCAGTGATGCTAGCGGGGACGCCTACAATGAGCAGTTCTTC | CASSDASGDAYNEQFF
TRBJ2-5 | 15 | - | TRBV18 | TGTGCCAGCTCACCTTCGACGGGAGCAGTGGAGACCCAGTACTTC | CASSPSTGAVETQYF
TRBJ1-4 | 12 | - | TRBV2 | TGTGCCAGCAGTGTCAGCGGGGAAAAACTGTTTTTT | CASSVSGEKLFF
TRBJ1-1 | 15 | - | TRBV19 | TGTGCCAGTAGTATTAGTACAGGAGGGCTCACTGAAGCTTTCTTT | CASSISTGGLTEAFF
TRBJ2-7 | 16 | - | TRBV14 | TGTGCCAGCAGCGACAGGTTCGGAGGACAGACCTACGAGCAGTACTTC | CASSDRFGGQTYEQYF
TRBJ1-1 | 16 | TRBD1 | TRBV2 | TGTGCCAGCAGTAGAGAATCCGGGACAGGGGCTAATTTGGCTTTCTTT | CASSRESGTGANLAFF
TRBJ2-1 | 15 | - | TRBV5-1 | TGCGCCAGCAGCTTGGAACAGGGCGCATACAATGAGCAGTTCTTC | CASSLEQGAYNEQFF
TRBJ2-3 | 13 | - | TRBV28 | TGTGCCAGCAGTCCCCCGGTCACAGATACGCAGTATTTT | CASSPPVTDTQYF
TRBJ1-3 | 13 | - | TRBV2 | TGTGCCAGCAGTGATCGGGGTCGGGGGACCATATATTTT | CASSDRGRGTIYF
TRBJ2-5 | 16 | - | TRBV7-2 | TGTGCCAGCAGCTTAGGCGGATTGGGTACAGGGGAGACCCAGTACTTC | CASSLGGLGTGETQYF
TRBJ2-1 | 13 | - | TRBV11-2 | TGTGCCAGCAGCTTACGGGGAGAGGATGAGCAGTTCTTC | CASSLRGEDEQFF
TRBJ2-2 | 15 | - | TRBV6-5 | TGTGCCAGCAGTTACTGGGGGGAGGTCTGGGGGGAGCTGTTTTTT | CASSYWGEVWGELFF
TRBJ2-5 | 14 | TRBD2 | TRBV15 | TGTGCCACCAGCAGAGGCCGGGGGGGGGAGACCCAGTACTTC | CATSRGRGGETQYF
TRBJ2-7 | 16 | TRBD1 | TRBV4-3 | TGCGCCAGCAGCCCGACCCCGACAGGGAGTTGGACGGAGCAGTACTTC | CASSPTPTGSWTEQYF
TRBJ2-7 | 12 | - | TRBV5-8 | TGTGCCAGCAGCATGGACAGCTACGAGCAGTACTTC | CASSMDSYEQYF
TRBJ2-1 | 13 | - | TRBV2 | TGTGCCATCAATATAAGGAAGCGCAATGAGCAGTTCTTC | CAINIRKRNEQFF
TRBJ2-5 | 15 | TRBD1 | TRBV6-1 | TGTGCCAGCAGTGGGGGACAGCTCGAAGGGGAGACCCAGTACTTC | CASSGGQLEGETQYF
TRBJ2-5 | 13 | - | TRBV30 | TGTGCCTGGAGTGGACAGGCACAAGAGACCCAGTACTTC | CAWSGQAQETQYF
TRBJ1-3 | 14 | - | TRBV10-3 | TGTGCCATCAGTGAGTCGCGGACACGGAACACCATATATTTT | CAISESRTRNTIYF
TRBJ2-3 | 17 | TRBD2 | TRBV9 | TGTGCCAGCAGCGCCGGGACTAGCGGGACTAGCACAGATACGCAGTATTTT | CASSAGTSGTSTDTQYF
TRBJ2-5 | 13 | - | TRBV7-2 | TGTGCCCTCGGATACAGGCACCAAGAGACCCAGTACTTC | CALGYRHQETQYF
TRBJ1-2 | 14 | TRBD1 | TRBV16 | TGTGCCAGCAGCCAGGGACAGGGGGCGCTGGGCTACACCTTC | CASSQGQGALGYTF
TRBJ1-4 | 15 | - | TRBV15 | TGTGCCACCAGCGGACTAGGAGGGGCAATAGAAAAACTGTTTTTT | CATSGLGGAIEKLFF
TRBJ2-1 | 13 | - | TRBV5-1 | TGCGCCAGCAGCTTGGAGACTCAGAAACGAGGGTTCTTC | CASSLETQKRGFF
TRBJ1-1 | 11 | - | TRBV28 | TGTGCCACTGGGGGGAATGATGAAGCTTTCTTT | CATGGNDEAFF